This T cell receptor (beta chain) derives from a study of beta chain features in type 1 diabetes. About this clone: Its specificity is unknown.

As every portion of the isolated RNA was reverse transcribed, the sequencing read expressed TCRB transcripts. The assay was immunoSEQ multiplex PCR, and TCRdb's table has in-frame clones only and misses some. The data show around 350,000 clones, over 10% seen once. Looked up from germline, CDR1 is SNHLY and CDR2 is FYNNEI. The ends lost 6 bases at V and 7 bases at J; junction bases unmatched: 8. The CDR3 consists of 13 residues. Notes on the study in general: Type 1 diabetes patients had VDJ junctions that carried fewer insertions and more deletions. TCRB CDR3s were moderately but significantly shorter in Type 1 diabetes patients in all four CD4+ subsets.

The chain employs TRBV2 and TRBJ1-1, with 7 bases lining up with TRBD1. Sequenced material: naive CD4+ T cells from blood. This sequence was found in a man between 18 and 29 years old in good health. CDR3 protein: CASRAGTAIEAFF. The CDR3 coding sequence is TGTGCCAGCAGAGCCGGGACAGCTATTGAAGCTTTCTTT.